These 19 T cell receptor beta chains originate from one sample sequenced in a study of graft-versus-host responses after intestinal transplantation (dated by TCRdb to the early 2020s). Libraries were built with the immunoSEQ multiplex PCR assay. Not all clones reach the TCRdb copy of this immuneACCESS table, which keeps in-frame sequences only. Checked studies attribute under half of the gap to unresolved V genes and leave the rest unexplained. This sample has about 110,000 clones in its table, and 85% to 95% of those were observed once. Roughly 1% of the sample comes from the top ten. These receptors have no known antigen. The time point label for this specimen denotes: cells obtained before transplantation from donor or recipient. Sequenced here: unstimulated CD8+ T cells sorted from spleen or lymph node cells, sampled before transplant. Receptors originate from a human donor who was the organ donor for an intestinal transplant.

This clone occurred once. The rearrangement uses TRBV10-3 and TRBJ2-7; the match to TRBD1 covers 8 bases. The CDR3 contains 14 residues. V dropped 3 bases and J dropped 6; count of bases not matched to a gene: 7. From germline, CDR1 is ENHRY and CDR2 SYGVKD. The CDR3 coding sequence is TGTGCCATCAGTGAACAGGGGGTAAGCGGCGAGCAGTACTTC. This sequence encodes CAISEQGVSGEQYF.

In this sample, this clone turned up once. The genes are TRBV28 and TRBJ1-5, with a tentative D call TRBD1 (6 bases). The germline V gene encodes CDR1 MDHEN and CDR2 SYDVKM. With 6 bases removed from V and 7 bases from J, the gap between germline ends came to 13 bases. The CDR3 has 13 residues. The chain's CDR3 is CASRLDSGQPQHF. The CDR3 DNA reads TGTGCCAGCAGGCTGGACAGCGGCCAGCCCCAGCATTTT.

The CDR3 protein is CASSIEGLLTGELFF. The CDR3 bases are TGTGCCAGCAGCATTGAGGGCTTACTCACCGGGGAGCTGTTTTTT. The chain links TRBV6-6 to TRBJ2-2; D might be TRBD2 (5 bases). Trimming took off 6 bases at V and 4 bases at J, with 15 bases between the two ends. This CDR3 has 15 residues. Germline CDR1 MNHNY, CDR2 SVGAGI (reference sequence).

V gene TRBV11-2 combines with J gene TRBJ2-3; the match to TRBD1 covers 10 bases. V shed 1 base and J 3 bases; nucleotides not matched to a gene: 4. The CDR3 has 16 amino acids. Germline V gives CDR1 SGHAT, CDR2 FQNNGV. For the CDR3, the DNA is TGTGCCAGCAGCTTAGGGTGGGACAGGGGAACAGATACGCAGTATTTT. Its translation: CASSLGWDRGTDTQYF.

The genes are TRBV18 and TRBJ2-1; TRBD2 matches at 7 bases. The CDR3 loop spans 18 amino acids. J lost 1 base, V lost 4 bases, and 13 bases had no gene match. Germline V gives CDR1 KGHSH, CDR2 LQKENI. CDR3 sequence reads: CASSLRTSSGPSYNEQFF. CDR3 DNA sequence: TGTGCCAGCTCACTCCGCACCTCTAGCGGCCCGTCCTACAATGAGCAGTTCTTC.

V usage is TRBV4-1 and J usage is TRBJ1-5; D perhaps matches TRBD1 (6 bases). The CDR3 is made up of 14 amino acids. Trimming left V 1 base short and J 7 bases short, with 11 bases between. Germline V gives CDR1 MGHRA, CDR2 YSYEKL. CDR3 sequence reads: CASSQVPGVQPQHF. CDR3 bases: TGCGCCAGCAGCCAAGTGCCAGGGGTCCAGCCCCAGCATTTT.

The genes are TRBV7-2 and TRBJ2-2; 11 bases are a match to TRBD2. Germline CDR1 and CDR2: SGHTA and FQGNSA. This CDR3 spans 19 amino acids. V gave up 5 bases and J gave up 2 bases; unmatched junction bases: 13. CDR3 sequence (DNA): TGTGCCAGCAGCCCACGACTAGCGGGACCCTGGGGAAACACCGGGGAGCTGTTTTTT. Translation gives CASSPRLAGPWGNTGELFF.

The chain couples TRBV6-6 to TRBJ2-1; TRBD2 aligns across 13 bases. The CDR3 is 16 amino acids. The ends lost 5 bases at V and 7 bases at J; junction bases unmatched: 8. Germline-derived CDR1 and CDR2 are MNHNY and SVGAGI (reference sequence). The chain's CDR3 is CASSLYGLAGENEQFF. The CDR3 DNA follows: TGTGCCAGCAGTCTTTACGGACTAGCGGGAGAAAATGAGCAGTTCTTC.

The chain employs TRBV2 and TRBJ1-1, with D perhaps matching TRBD1 (5 bases). There are 15 residues in the CDR3. Trimming stripped 3 bases from V and 6 bases from J, with 17 bases between. The germline CDR1 and CDR2 sequences are SNHLY and FYNNEI. CDR3 residues: CASSEFQGVNAEAFF. CDR3 nucleotide sequence: TGTGCCAGCAGTGAGTTTCAGGGCGTTAACGCTGAAGCTTTCTTT.

The chain employs TRBV2 and TRBJ2-7, with D unresolved. With 6 bases removed from V and 2 bases from J, the gap between germline ends came to 14 bases. Germline V CDR1 and CDR2: SNHLY, FYNNEI. The CDR3 runs 14 residues. The DNA of the CDR3 is TGTGCCAGCAGCCCACGCACCAAGGCCTACGAGCAGTACTTC. Translation gives CASSPRTKAYEQYF.

The chain combines TRBV5-4 with TRBJ2-3, with 7 bases matching TRBD2. V lost 0 bases to trimming and J lost 4 bases; unmatched junction nucleotides: 5. This CDR3 has 15 amino acids. Germline V gene lookup returns CDR1 SGHNT and CDR2 YYREEE (reference sequence). The chain's CDR3 is CASSLEAGASDTQYF. The CDR3 DNA reads as TGTGCCAGCAGCTTGGAGGCGGGAGCATCAGATACGCAGTATTTT. Based on the CDR3 plus reference TRBV5-4 and TRBJ2-3, the full variable domain is ETGVTQSPTHLIKTRGQQVTLRCSSQSGHNTVSWYQQALGQGPQFIFQYYREEENGRGNFPPRFSGLQFPNYSSELNVNALELDDSALYLCASSLEAGASDTQYFGPGTRLTVL.

This chain links TRBV19 with TRBJ2-2; D is ambiguous. The CDR3 runs to 11 residues. Trimming took 3 bases from V and 7 from J, leaving 3 bases between them. CDR1 is LNHDA, CDR2 SQIVND, per germline (reference sequence). The DNA of the CDR3 is TGTGCCAGTAGTATTCTCGGGGAGCTGTTTTTT. The encoded protein is CASSILGELFF.

CDR3 region: CASSLGTANYGYTF. In nucleotides, the CDR3 is TGTGCCAGCAGCTTAGGGACAGCTAACTATGGCTACACCTTC. The J gene is TRBJ1-2, the V gene TRBV7-9; possibly TRBD1 for D (6 bases). V dropped 1 base and J dropped 0 bases, with 6 bases sitting between them. This CDR3 has 14 amino acids. The germline CDR1 and CDR2 sequences are SEHNR and FQNEAQ (reference sequence). The complete variable domain, with remaining parts taken from reference TRBV7-9 and TRBJ1-2, reads DTGVSQNPRHKITKRGQNVTFRCDPISEHNRLYWYRQTLGQGPEFLTYFQNEAQLEKSRLLSDRFSAERPKGSFSTLEIQRTEQGDSAMYLCASSLGTANYGYTFGSGTRLTVV.

This chain links TRBV29-1 with TRBJ2-4, with a possible D match to TRBD1 (6 bases). The CDR3 runs to 14 residues. Germline values: CDR1 SQVTM, CDR2 ANQGSEA. Trimming took off 5 bases at V and 2 bases at J, with 13 bases between the two ends. CDR3 region: CSVLQGFPKNIQYF. Written as DNA, the CDR3 is TGCAGCGTTCTTCAGGGGTTTCCCAAAAACATTCAGTACTTC.

The CDR3 is CASSQRLFGAGNTIYF. CDR3 bases: TGTGCCAGCAGCCAACGCCTCTTCGGGGCCGGAAACACCATATATTTT. The J gene is TRBJ1-3, the V gene TRBV4-2; D is possibly TRBD1 (5 bases). The CDR3 spans 16 residues. Deletions cut 2 bases from V and 4 bases from J, with 15 bases between. Germline CDR1 is LGHNA and CDR2 is YNFKEQ.

The genes are TRBV7-8 and TRBJ1-2; D is uncertain. CDR1 is SGHVS, CDR2 FQNEAQ, per germline. Trimming removed 2 bases at V and 5 bases at J, with 12 bases between. This CDR3 is 14 amino acids long. CDR3 sequence reads: CASSLSGESYGYTF. CDR3 DNA: TGTGCCAGCAGCTTATCTGGGGAGTCATATGGCTACACCTTC. The whole variable domain, remainder taken from reference TRBV7-8 and TRBJ1-2, is GAGVSQSPRYKVAKRGQDVALRCDPISGHVSLFWYQQALGQGPEFLTYFQNEAQLDKSGLPSDRFFAERPEGSVSTLKIQRTQQEDSAVYLCASSLSGESYGYTFGSGTRLTVV.

The chain links TRBV13 to TRBJ1-2; D uncertain. The length of the CDR3 is 12 residues. V lost 0 bases and J 6 bases, leaving 5 bases between the germline ends. CDR1 and CDR2 from the germline V gene are PRHDT and FYEKMQ (reference sequence). The CDR3 bases are TGTGCCAGCAGCTTAGGCCCAAATGGCTACACCTTC. It translates to CASSLGPNGYTF.

The chain has TRBV4-1 and TRBJ1-4; no firm D call. The CDR3 is made up of 15 amino acids. Trimming removed 6 bases from V and 2 bases from J, with 13 bases in between. CDR1 MGHRA and CDR2 YSYEKL come from the germline V gene. CDR3 in amino acids: CASRPTAATNEKLFF. CDR3 in DNA: TGCGCCAGCAGACCCACGGCGGCGACTAATGAAAAACTGTTTTTT.

This chain links TRBV9 with TRBJ2-1; 9 bases map to TRBD2. The CDR3 covers 15 residues. The germline V gene has CDR1 SGDLS and CDR2 YYNGEE. The trim removed 5 bases at V and 1 base at J, leaving 4 bases unmatched. The CDR3 nucleotides are TGTGCCAGCAGTGGAAGCGGGAGGTCCTACAATGAGCAGTTCTTC. It is translated as CASSGSGRSYNEQFF.